The rows below give T cell receptor beta chains drawn from one sample of a study of blood T cell repertoires in COVID-19. Here immunoSEQ multiplex PCR was the method, and the copy in TCRdb shows in-frame clones only, minus some. This table has roughly 280,000 clones, under 95% appearing once. Sequenced: PBMCs or T cells enriched from blood (not recorded which). The source is a man aged 40-49 years who had been exposed to COVID-19. CDR3s include the opening cysteine and the closing phenylalanine or tryptophan. Fields, in order: D gene, clone size, V gene, J gene, CDR3 DNA, CDR3 protein. The D gene is left open where the match is weak. Clone size appears in some rows only: once, few, many, or a class for an expanded clone.

d_gene: NA
abundance: NA
v_gene: TRBV5-1
j_gene: TRBJ1-6
CDR3nt: TGCGCCAGCAGCTTGGCCGAGGTTAATTCACCCCTCCACTTT
CDR3aa: CASSLAEVNSPLHF

d_gene: NA
abundance: NA
v_gene: TRBV13
j_gene: TRBJ2-3
CDR3nt: TGTGCCAGCAGCTTGCCTAACACAGATACGCAGTATTTT
CDR3aa: CASSLPNTDTQYF

d_gene: NA
abundance: NA
v_gene: TRBV5-1
j_gene: TRBJ1-1
CDR3nt: TGCGCCAGCAGCTTGTTAGGGGCGAACACTGAAGCTTTCTTT
CDR3aa: CASSLLGANTEAFF

d_gene: NA
abundance: once
v_gene: TRBV7-2
j_gene: TRBJ1-3
CDR3nt: TGTGCCAGCAGCTTAGATGGGGCACACGGAAACACCATATATTTT
CDR3aa: CASSLDGAHGNTIYF

d_gene: TRBD1
abundance: NA
v_gene: TRBV24-1
j_gene: TRBJ1-6
CDR3nt: TGTGCCACCAGTGATCACAAGGGGGCGGATTCACCCCTCCACTTT
CDR3aa: CATSDHKGADSPLHF

d_gene: TRBD1
abundance: NA
v_gene: TRBV6-1
j_gene: TRBJ1-5
CDR3nt: TGTGCCAGCAGTGAAGTTGGACAGGGGAGGGTAGCCCAGCATTTT
CDR3aa: CASSEVGQGRVAQHF

d_gene: NA
abundance: NA
v_gene: TRBV7-8
j_gene: TRBJ1-3
CDR3nt: TGTGCCAGCAGCTCCGGAGTGAGGTGGGGAAACACCATATATTTT
CDR3aa: CASSSGVRWGNTIYF

d_gene: TRBD2
abundance: NA
v_gene: TRBV5-4
j_gene: TRBJ2-4
CDR3nt: TGTGCCAGCAGCCGGGGACTAGCGGGAGGAGCCAAAAACATTCAGTACTTC
CDR3aa: CASSRGLAGGAKNIQYF

d_gene: TRBD2
abundance: few
v_gene: TRBV29-1
j_gene: TRBJ2-7
CDR3nt: TGCAGCGTGGGGACTAGCGGTGGCTACGAGCAGTACTTC
CDR3aa: CSVGTSGGYEQYF

d_gene: NA
abundance: NA
v_gene: TRBV9
j_gene: TRBJ2-7
CDR3nt: TGTGCCAGCAGCGTAGGGTTAGCGGCTTCCTACGAGCAGTACTTC
CDR3aa: CASSVGLAASYEQYF

d_gene: TRBD2
abundance: NA
v_gene: TRBV29-1
j_gene: TRBJ2-7
CDR3nt: TGCAGCGTTCGTACTAGCGGGATATATCTCCCCCTCTACGAGCAGTACTTC
CDR3aa: CSVRTSGIYLPLYEQYF

d_gene: TRBD1
abundance: NA
v_gene: TRBV6-2/TRBV6-3
j_gene: TRBJ1-3
CDR3nt: TGTGCCAGCAGCAATCCGGGACAGGCCAACACCATATATTTT
CDR3aa: CASSNPGQANTIYF

d_gene: TRBD1
abundance: NA
v_gene: TRBV11-3
j_gene: TRBJ1-2
CDR3nt: TGTGCCAGCAGCCCCCCCGACAGGGATGTTGGCTATGGCTACACCTTC
CDR3aa: CASSPPDRDVGYGYTF

d_gene: NA
abundance: NA
v_gene: TRBV28
j_gene: TRBJ1-2
CDR3nt: TGTGCCAGCAATCCCTTGGGGACTACTAACTATGGCTACACCTTC
CDR3aa: CASNPLGTTNYGYTF

d_gene: NA
abundance: NA
v_gene: TRBV5-6
j_gene: TRBJ2-2
CDR3nt: TGTGCCAGCAGCTTGGCCAGGTCAGGAGGGGAGCTGTTTTTT
CDR3aa: CASSLARSGGELFF

d_gene: TRBD1
abundance: NA
v_gene: TRBV13
j_gene: TRBJ1-3
CDR3nt: TGTGCCAGCAGCCTGGGACAGGCCGGAAACACCATATATTTT
CDR3aa: CASSLGQAGNTIYF

d_gene: TRBD2
abundance: NA
v_gene: TRBV28
j_gene: TRBJ2-7
CDR3nt: TGTGCCAGCAGTTCGTCCGGGGGGGACGAGCAGTACTTC
CDR3aa: CASSSSGGDEQYF

d_gene: TRBD2
abundance: NA
v_gene: TRBV9
j_gene: TRBJ2-7
CDR3nt: TGTGCCAGCAGCGTAGGAGCGGGAGCGGGAATTTCGCGAGAGCAGTACTTC
CDR3aa: CASSVGAGAGISREQYF

d_gene: TRBD2
abundance: NA
v_gene: TRBV19
j_gene: TRBJ2-1
CDR3nt: TGTGCCAGTACCAGACTAGCGGGAGTTGAGAATGAGCAGTTCTTC
CDR3aa: CASTRLAGVENEQFF

d_gene: NA
abundance: NA
v_gene: TRBV27
j_gene: TRBJ1-4
CDR3nt: TGTGCCAGCAGGGAACAGGGTTGGGAGAATGAAAAACTGTTTTTT
CDR3aa: CASREQGWENEKLFF

d_gene: NA
abundance: NA
v_gene: TRBV28
j_gene: TRBJ1-1
CDR3nt: TGTGCCAGCAGTTTCCATAGGGGCTGGTCCACTGAAGCTTTCTTT
CDR3aa: CASSFHRGWSTEAFF

d_gene: TRBD2
abundance: NA
v_gene: TRBV3-1/TRBV3-2
j_gene: TRBJ2-1
CDR3nt: TGTGCCAGCAGTCATGTTGGGACTAGCGGGAGACCAAGGTCAAATGAGCAGTTCTTC
CDR3aa: CASSHVGTSGRPRSNEQFF

d_gene: NA
abundance: NA
v_gene: TRBV14
j_gene: TRBJ1-5
CDR3nt: TGTGCCAGCAGCCCTGGGGGGGTCCATCAGCCCCAGCATTTT
CDR3aa: CASSPGGVHQPQHF

d_gene: TRBD2
abundance: once
v_gene: TRBV9
j_gene: TRBJ2-1
CDR3nt: TGTGCCAGCAGCGTAGCAACTAGCGGCCGAGTCTACAATGAGCAGTTCTTC
CDR3aa: CASSVATSGRVYNEQFF

d_gene: NA
abundance: NA
v_gene: TRBV9
j_gene: TRBJ1-1
CDR3nt: TGTGCCAGCAGCGTAGATCCCTCGGGTAAGAACACTGAAGCTTTCTTT
CDR3aa: CASSVDPSGKNTEAFF

d_gene: NA
abundance: NA
v_gene: TRBV6-4
j_gene: TRBJ1-1
CDR3nt: TGTGCCAGACCGCGGGGCAGGGCGGGGGACACTGAAGCTTTCTTT
CDR3aa: CARPRGRAGDTEAFF

d_gene: NA
abundance: NA
v_gene: TRBV19
j_gene: TRBJ2-1
CDR3nt: TGTGCCAGTAGTATAGCGGGAGTTCAAACCTACAATGAGCAGTTCTTC
CDR3aa: CASSIAGVQTYNEQFF

d_gene: TRBD2
abundance: NA
v_gene: TRBV18
j_gene: TRBJ2-3
CDR3nt: TGTGCCAGCTCACTTCGAGCGGGAGCTACGGATACGCAGTATTTT
CDR3aa: CASSLRAGATDTQYF

d_gene: NA
abundance: NA
v_gene: TRBV28
j_gene: TRBJ1-2
CDR3nt: TGTGCCAGCGGAGCAGGGGTGGACTATGGCTACACCTTC
CDR3aa: CASGAGVDYGYTF

d_gene: NA
abundance: NA
v_gene: TRBV28
j_gene: TRBJ1-3
CDR3nt: TGTGCCAGCAGTTTATCTGGGACTAGAAACACCATATATTTT
CDR3aa: CASSLSGTRNTIYF

d_gene: NA
abundance: once
v_gene: TRBV5-4
j_gene: TRBJ1-3
CDR3nt: TGTGCCAGCAGGACGGAACACGAGACACGGACTGGAAACACCATATATTTT
CDR3aa: CASRTEHETRTGNTIYF

d_gene: NA
abundance: once
v_gene: TRBV7-9
j_gene: TRBJ1-1
CDR3nt: TGTGCCAGCAGCCCCCGTACAGCTTTTAACACTGAAGCTTTCTTT
CDR3aa: CASSPRTAFNTEAFF

d_gene: NA
abundance: NA
v_gene: TRBV30
j_gene: TRBJ1-5
CDR3nt: TGTGCCTGGAGTGGTCTACAGAATCAGCCCCAGCATTTT
CDR3aa: CAWSGLQNQPQHF

d_gene: TRBD2
abundance: NA
v_gene: TRBV11-2
j_gene: TRBJ2-5
CDR3nt: TGTGCCAGCAGAGGGCCGAGCGGGAGTGAGACCCAGTACTTC
CDR3aa: CASRGPSGSETQYF

d_gene: TRBD1
abundance: NA
v_gene: TRBV28
j_gene: TRBJ1-1
CDR3nt: TGTGCCAGCAGATTCTTACAGGGGGCGTACTCGGAAGCTTTCTTT
CDR3aa: CASRFLQGAYSEAFF

d_gene: TRBD2
abundance: NA
v_gene: TRBV11-3
j_gene: TRBJ2-3
CDR3nt: TGTGCCAGCAGCGGGGGGACTAGCAACACAGATACGCAGTATTTT
CDR3aa: CASSGGTSNTDTQYF

d_gene: TRBD1
abundance: NA
v_gene: TRBV6-4
j_gene: TRBJ2-5
CDR3nt: TGTGCCAGCCATGAAGTAGACAGGGGTGGGGGAGAGACCCAGTACTTC
CDR3aa: CASHEVDRGGGETQYF

d_gene: TRBD1
abundance: NA
v_gene: TRBV5-1
j_gene: TRBJ2-2
CDR3nt: TGCGCCAGCAGCACCGGGACAGCGAACACCGGGGAGCTGTTTTTT
CDR3aa: CASSTGTANTGELFF

d_gene: NA
abundance: once
v_gene: TRBV30
j_gene: TRBJ2-1
CDR3nt: TGTGCCTGGCATCAGGGTAGCTCCTACAATGAGCAGTTCTTC
CDR3aa: CAWHQGSSYNEQFF

d_gene: NA
abundance: NA
v_gene: TRBV28
j_gene: TRBJ2-7
CDR3nt: TGTGCCAGCAGTCGCCAGGGGAGCTCCTACGAGCAGTACTTC
CDR3aa: CASSRQGSSYEQYF

d_gene: TRBD2
abundance: NA
v_gene: TRBV28
j_gene: TRBJ2-3
CDR3nt: TGTGCCAGCAGTAACTTCGGCGGGAGGACAGATACGCAGTATTTT
CDR3aa: CASSNFGGRTDTQYF

d_gene: NA
abundance: NA
v_gene: TRBV2
j_gene: TRBJ1-6
CDR3nt: TGTGCCAGCACTCCCAGCTCCTATAATTCACCCCTCCACTTT
CDR3aa: CASTPSSYNSPLHF

d_gene: NA
abundance: NA
v_gene: TRBV6-1
j_gene: TRBJ1-1
CDR3nt: TGTGCCAGCAGTGAGATATTACAGGTTGCGAACACTGAAGCTTTCTTT
CDR3aa: CASSEILQVANTEAFF

d_gene: NA
abundance: NA
v_gene: TRBV18
j_gene: TRBJ1-2
CDR3nt: TGCGCCAGCTCACTAGGGGATCACGGCTATGGCTACACCTTC
CDR3aa: CASSLGDHGYGYTF

d_gene: TRBD2
abundance: NA
v_gene: TRBV13
j_gene: TRBJ2-1
CDR3nt: TGTGCCAGCAGCCCGGGACTAGCGCGGGACAATGAGCAGTTCTTC
CDR3aa: CASSPGLARDNEQFF

d_gene: TRBD2
abundance: once
v_gene: TRBV10-3
j_gene: TRBJ2-7
CDR3nt: TGTGCCATCAGCGGGACTAGCGGGTCCTACGAGCAGTACTTC
CDR3aa: CAISGTSGSYEQYF

d_gene: NA
abundance: NA
v_gene: TRBV28
j_gene: TRBJ2-5
CDR3nt: TGTGCCAGCGGGGGGTCCGGGAGTGGGGTTGGAGAGACCCAGTACTTC
CDR3aa: CASGGSGSGVGETQYF

d_gene: NA
abundance: NA
v_gene: TRBV27
j_gene: TRBJ2-1
CDR3nt: TGTGCCAGCATTGGGGACAACTACAATGAGCAGTTCTTC
CDR3aa: CASIGDNYNEQFF

d_gene: TRBD1
abundance: NA
v_gene: TRBV28
j_gene: TRBJ2-7
CDR3nt: TGTGCCAGCCTCGACAGGGGTTGGGGCGAGCAGTACTTC
CDR3aa: CASLDRGWGEQYF

d_gene: TRBD1
abundance: NA
v_gene: TRBV19
j_gene: TRBJ1-5
CDR3nt: TGTGCCAGTAGTAGGGGACAGCTGAATCAGCCCCAGCATTTT
CDR3aa: CASSRGQLNQPQHF

d_gene: NA
abundance: NA
v_gene: TRBV2
j_gene: TRBJ2-3
CDR3nt: TGTGCCAGCAGTTCGTTCCAAACTCGAGATACGCAGTATTTT
CDR3aa: CASSSFQTRDTQYF

d_gene: TRBD2
abundance: NA
v_gene: TRBV7-9
j_gene: TRBJ2-1
CDR3nt: TGTGCCAGCAGCCTCCCTAGCGGGAGTCACAATGAGCAGTTCTTC
CDR3aa: CASSLPSGSHNEQFF

d_gene: NA
abundance: NA
v_gene: TRBV12-3/TRBV12-4
j_gene: TRBJ1-1
CDR3nt: TGTGCCAGCAGTACAACAGGTTCTAAAGCTTTCTTT
CDR3aa: CASSTTGSKAFF

d_gene: NA
abundance: NA
v_gene: TRBV2
j_gene: TRBJ1-1
CDR3nt: TGTGCCAGAGTCCGGGACGGGGGAAACACTGAAGCTTTCTTT
CDR3aa: CARVRDGGNTEAFF